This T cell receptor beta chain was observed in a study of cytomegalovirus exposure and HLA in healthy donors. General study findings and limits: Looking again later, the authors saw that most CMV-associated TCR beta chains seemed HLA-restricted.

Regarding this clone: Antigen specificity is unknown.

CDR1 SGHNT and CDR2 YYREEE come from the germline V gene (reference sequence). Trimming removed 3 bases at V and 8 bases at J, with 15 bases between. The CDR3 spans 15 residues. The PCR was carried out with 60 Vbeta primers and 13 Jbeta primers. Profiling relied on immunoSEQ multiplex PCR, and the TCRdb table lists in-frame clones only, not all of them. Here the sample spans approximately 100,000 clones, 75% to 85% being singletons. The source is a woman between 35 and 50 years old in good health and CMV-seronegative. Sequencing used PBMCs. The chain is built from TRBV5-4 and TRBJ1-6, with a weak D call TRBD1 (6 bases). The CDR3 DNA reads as TGTGCCAGCAGCTCTGGACAGAATTTTGATTCACCCCTCCACTTT. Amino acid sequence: CASSSGQNFDSPLHF.